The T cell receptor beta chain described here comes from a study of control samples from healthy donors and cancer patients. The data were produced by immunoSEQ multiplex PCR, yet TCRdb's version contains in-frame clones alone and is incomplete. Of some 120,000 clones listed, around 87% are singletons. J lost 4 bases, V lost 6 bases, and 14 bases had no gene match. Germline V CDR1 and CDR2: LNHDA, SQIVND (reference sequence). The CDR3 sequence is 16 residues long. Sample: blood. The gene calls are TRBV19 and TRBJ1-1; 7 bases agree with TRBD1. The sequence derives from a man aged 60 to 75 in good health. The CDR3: CASSQPGGTGGTEAFF. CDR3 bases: TGTGCCAGTAGCCAACCAGGGGGGACGGGAGGCACTGAAGCTTTCTTT. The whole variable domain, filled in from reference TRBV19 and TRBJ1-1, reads DGGITQSPKYLFRKEGQNVTLSCEQNLNHDAMYWYRQDPGQGLRLIYYSQIVNDFQKGDIAEGYSVSREKKESFPLTVTSAQKNPTAFYLCASSQPGGTGGTEAFFGQGTRLTVV.